This T cell receptor beta chain was documented in a study of T-cell memory formation after mild COVID-19. Turning to the study itself: Clustering of TCRs was largely donor specific.

TCRdb redid the calling of the 5' RACE reads with MiXCR, one entry per CDR3 protein. The data show about 340,000 distinct CDR3 sequences, over 10% seen once. The sequence was obtained from a man aged 18 to 29 who had mild COVID-19 (a few samples of this study predate the infection). Cell type and time point are not known. Sequenced input: PBMCs or a T cell subset sorted from them (not recorded which).

The CDR3 region is CASSLWGQGSGYTF. The CDR3 DNA reads as TGTGCCAGCAGCTTATGGGGACAGGGGAGCGGCTACACCTTC. This chain joins TRBV11-2 and TRBJ1-2; 10 bases agree with TRBD1. The CDR3 runs 14 residues. Per the germline V gene, CDR1 is SGHAT and CDR2 is FQNNGV. J gave up 8 bases and V 2 bases, and 5 bases lay outside the gene matches.